These T cell receptor beta chains were read from a single sample in a study of identical twins. TCRdb fed the 5' RACE reads into MiXCR, producing one record per CDR3 protein. This sample yields over 200,000 distinct CDR3 sequences, of which under 12% are seen a single time; about 9% belongs to the top ten. Sequencing used memory T cells sorted from blood. The receptors shown here come from a man in his fifties or sixties in good health. Each CDR3 is given with its conserved first and last residue. The D gene is left open where the match is weak. Part of the rows lack a size; the others show once, few, many or a class for expanded clones.

TRBV20-1	few	TRBJ1-3	NA	CSARDPWGPSGNTIYF	TGCAGTGCTAGAGATCCGTGGGGGCCCTCTGGAAACACCATATATTTT
TRBV12-3/TRBV12-4	many	TRBJ2-3	NA	CASSLGWSRTDTQYF	TGTGCCAGCAGTTTGGGATGGAGTCGCACAGATACGCAGTATTTT
TRBV28	few	TRBJ2-3	TRBD2	CASSPSFSSGGGPDTQYF	TGTGCCAGCAGTCCCTCATTTTCCAGCGGGGGGGGCCCAGATACGCAGTATTTT
TRBV7-9	few	TRBJ2-7	NA	CASSDARARPYEQYF	TGTGCCAGCAGCGACGCACGGGCTCGCCCCTACGAGCAGTACTTC
TRBV12-3/TRBV12-4	few	TRBJ2-1	NA	CASSFQDSYNEQFF	TGTGCCAGCAGTTTTCAGGACAGCTACAATGAGCAGTTCTTC
TRBV7-2	many	TRBJ1-5	TRBD1	CASSLWTGNQPQHF	TGTGCCAGCAGCTTATGGACAGGGAATCAGCCCCAGCATTTT
TRBV7-8	NA	TRBJ2-7	NA	CASSLVVRGRSYEQYF	TGTGCCAGCAGCTTAGTAGTCAGAGGCAGAAGTTACGAGCAGTACTTC
TRBV5-1	few	TRBJ2-7	NA	CASSLDDGALGNEQYF	TGCGCCAGCAGCTTGGACGACGGGGCCCTAGGCAACGAGCAGTACTTC
TRBV21-1	NA	TRBJ2-5	NA	CASSKRRTGGPQETQYF	TGTGCCAGCAGCAAGCGGCGGACAGGGGGTCCCCAAGAGACCCAGTACTTC
TRBV11-2	NA	TRBJ1-3	NA	CASSLVGSMGGSSGNTIYF	TGTGCCAGCAGCTTAGTGGGCAGTATGGGAGGAAGCTCTGGAAACACCATATATTTT
TRBV6-2/TRBV6-3	NA	TRBJ2-2	NA	CAVRQGGGELFF	TGTGCCGTCCGACAGGGAGGCGGGGAGCTGTTTTTT
TRBV7-2	few	TRBJ2-7	NA	CASSLDGNPYEQYF	TGTGCCAGCAGCTTGGACGGGAACCCCTACGAGCAGTACTTC
TRBV28	few	TRBJ2-7	NA	CASSFLQTHEQYF	TGTGCCAGCAGTTTTCTACAGACCCACGAGCAGTACTTC
TRBV4-1	NA	TRBJ2-1	NA	CASSQGGYSSYNEQFF	TGCGCCAGCAGCCAAGGCGGGTATAGCTCCTACAATGAGCAGTTCTTC
TRBV20-1	few	TRBJ1-1	TRBD1	CSGQGLLNTEAFF	TGCAGTGGACAGGGTTTGTTGAACACTGAAGCTTTCTTT
TRBV12-3/TRBV12-4	many	TRBJ2-6	NA	CASSLARQESSGANVLTF	TGTGCCAGCAGTTTAGCCAGGCAAGAGAGCTCTGGGGCCAACGTCCTGACTTTC
TRBV11-2	NA	TRBJ2-5	NA	CASSLAWTSNRGATQYF	TGTGCCAGCAGCTTAGCCTGGACATCAAATCGGGGGGCTACCCAGTACTTC
TRBV29-1	many	TRBJ2-3	NA	CSGQEMDTQYF	TGCAGCGGACAGGAAATGGATACGCAGTATTTT
TRBV20-1	NA	TRBJ2-1	TRBD2	CSANRLGTSGKGEQFF	TGCAGTGCTAACAGACTCGGGACTAGCGGGAAGGGTGAGCAGTTCTTC
TRBV5-1	few	TRBJ2-3	TRBD2	CASSVRGTSGSISSTQYF	TGCGCCAGCAGCGTGAGAGGGACTAGCGGGAGCATATCTAGTACGCAGTATTTT
TRBV6-2/TRBV6-3	few	TRBJ2-5	TRBD2	CASSRLALETQYF	TGTGCCAGCAGTCGACTAGCTTTAGAGACCCAGTACTTC
TRBV27	many	TRBJ2-7	TRBD2	CASGLAGAAEQYF	TGTGCCAGCGGACTAGCGGGAGCCGCCGAGCAGTACTTC
TRBV7-9	few	TRBJ2-1	NA	CASSRDFSSYNEQFF	TGTGCCAGCAGCCGGGACTTTAGCTCCTACAATGAGCAGTTCTTC
TRBV7-6	NA	TRBJ2-3	NA	CASSPQDISTDTQYF	TGTGCCAGCAGCCCCCAAGACATCAGCACAGATACGCAGTATTTT
TRBV20-1	few	TRBJ2-2	TRBD2	CSARDRVAGGTNTGELFF	TGCAGTGCTAGAGATCGTGTAGCGGGAGGGACGAACACCGGGGAGCTGTTTTTT
TRBV5-1	NA	TRBJ2-5	NA	CASSSRAPLEQTQYF	TGCGCCAGCAGCTCGCGGGCCCCCCTGGAGCAGACCCAGTACTTC
TRBV4-2	NA	TRBJ2-3	NA	CASGKVGGRADTQYF	TGTGCCAGCGGGAAAGTGGGAGGTCGGGCAGATACGCAGTATTTT
TRBV28	many	TRBJ2-4	NA	CASSVLSLAKNIQYF	TGTGCCAGCAGTGTCCTCTCGTTAGCCAAAAACATTCAGTACTTC
TRBV11-2	NA	TRBJ2-7	NA	CASSRNGNRLLTYEQYF	TGTGCCAGCAGCCGCAATGGAAACAGGCTTTTAACCTACGAGCAGTACTTC
TRBV3-1	many	TRBJ2-3	TRBD2	CASSQVAGGTTDTQYF	TGTGCCAGCAGCCAAGTAGCGGGGGGTACCACAGATACGCAGTATTTT
TRBV7-2	NA	TRBJ2-3	TRBD2	CASSISGRYHTQYF	TGTGCCAGCAGCATTAGCGGGAGGTATCATACGCAGTATTTT
TRBV23-1	NA	TRBJ2-1	TRBD1	CASSQNSWTGEYNEQFF	TGCGCCAGCAGTCAAAATTCCTGGACAGGTGAATACAATGAGCAGTTCTTC
TRBV7-9	few	TRBJ2-1	TRBD2	CASSFGLAGGVEQFF	TGTGCCAGCAGCTTTGGACTAGCGGGAGGGGTAGAGCAGTTCTTC
TRBV12-3/TRBV12-4	many	TRBJ2-1	NA	CASSFYEGGVSYNEQFF	TGTGCCAGCAGTTTTTACGAGGGGGGGGTTTCTTACAATGAGCAGTTCTTC
TRBV4-3	few	TRBJ2-3	NA	CASSQDPPGAVKGTDTQYF	TGCGCCAGCAGCCAAGATCCCCCGGGGGCAGTCAAGGGCACAGATACGCAGTATTTT
TRBV18	many	TRBJ2-7	NA	CASSPPFRTGTPRSYEQYF	TGTGCCAGCTCACCACCTTTCAGAACCGGGACCCCAAGATCCTACGAGCAGTACTTC
TRBV5-1	many	TRBJ1-3	TRBD1	CASSLAGDSGNTIYF	TGCGCCAGCAGCTTGGCCGGGGACAGCGGAAACACCATATATTTT
TRBV6-1	few	TRBJ1-4	NA	CASSRRATNEKLFF	TGTGCCAGCAGTAGACGGGCAACTAATGAAAAACTGTTTTTT
TRBV6-5	few	TRBJ2-7	TRBD1	CASSYPGQGWEYF	TGTGCCAGCAGTTATCCCGGACAGGGATGGGAGTACTTC
TRBV6-1	many	TRBJ2-7	TRBD1	CASSVKGQPRIYPYEQYF	TGTGCCAGCAGTGTTAAGGGACAGCCACGTATCTATCCCTACGAGCAGTACTTC
TRBV9	many	TRBJ1-3	NA	CASSVDGYSGNTIYF	TGTGCCAGCAGCGTCGACGGATACTCTGGAAACACCATATATTTT
TRBV6-4	NA	TRBJ2-4	NA	CASIGRAEGIQYF	TGTGCCAGCATAGGCAGGGCGGAGGGCATTCAGTACTTC
TRBV5-1	many	TRBJ1-2	NA	CASSLESGNYGYTF	TGCGCCAGCAGCTTGGAGTCAGGGAACTATGGCTACACCTTC